This T cell receptor beta chain came from a study of T cell clonotyping in hematopoietic cell transplantation. Germline CDR1 is SGHVS and CDR2 is FQNEAQ. CDR3 length: 13 amino acids. The V gene lost 0 bases and the J gene lost 7 bases, with 9 bases spanning the gap. In regard to this clone: Its matching antigen is unknown.

Profiled with immunoSEQ multiplex PCR; TCRdb holds only in-frame clones, not every one. The data show about 4,600 clones, approximately 96% seen once. General study points: Recipient TCR diversity dropped after transplant; expanded clonotypes rose from day 30 to 180. Broader posttransplant TCR repertoire diversity was predicted by graft donor and pretransplant recipient Inverse Simpson Index values. Few recipient clonotypes overlapped donors; over 95% were de novo at given depth. CD4 and CD8 repertoire contributions could not be separated without sorting.

This clonotype was sampled from a male patient aged 40-50 years who had an allogeneic stem cell transplant from a related donor, so the T cells may come from the graft donor. Some clones in this sample may be carry-over from other donors' samples. This chain uses TRBV7-8 with TRBJ1-2, with a weak D call TRBD1 (6 bases). This material consisted of PBMCs, taken 100 days after allogeneic stem cell transplant. Here the CDR3 DNA reads TGTGCCAGCAGCTTAGCGGACAGATCTGGCTACACCTTC. Translating it yields CASSLADRSGYTF.